The clone carrying this T cell receptor (beta chain) was seen more than once but under ten times. Antigen specificity is unknown. The sample originates from a study of T cell repertoires in cytomegalovirus infection. This CDR3 has 13 residues. V was clipped by 7 bases and J by 0 bases, with 10 bases between them. Per the germline V gene, CDR1 is MNHEY and CDR2 is SVGAGI. TCRdb called the reads again in MiXCR, with one record for every CDR3 protein. Of roughly 570,000 distinct CDR3 sequences in the sample, about 40% are singletons; the top ten hold more than 40%. This rearrangement joins TRBV6-5 to TRBJ2-7; D gene ambiguous. The receptor was derived from a human donor in good health (CMV status not recorded). Some clones in this sample may be carry-over from other donors' samples. Material: cultured PBMCs, obtained from culture after CMV antigen stimulation. CDR3 nucleotide sequence: TGTGCCAGCACCCGCGGTGGCTCCTACGAGCAGTACTTC. Residues: CASTRGGSYEQYF.